This T cell receptor (beta chain) was recorded in a study of beta chain features in type 1 diabetes. This clone appeared many times. The antigen is unknown. The CDR3 contains 16 residues. Trimming took 3 bases from V and 8 from J; bases not matched to a gene: 12. Germline V gives CDR1 MDHEN, CDR2 SYDVKM. The study's findings and limits: In comparison with healthy donors, patients had naive, central memory and Treg TCRB repertoires that appeared more similar. The study found fewer insertions and more deletions at VDJ junctions in type 1 diabetes patients.

Since all of the isolated RNA was reverse transcribed, expressed TCRB transcripts were what got sequenced. Mean read depth for naive, central memory and regulatory T cell samples was about 3.6 million reads. Here immunoSEQ multiplex PCR was the method, and the copy in TCRdb shows in-frame clones only, minus some. The sample carries some 150,000 clones, 6.9% recorded once. Material: central memory CD4+ T cells from blood. The TCR was taken from a woman aged 25 to 39 in good health. The V and J genes are TRBV28 and TRBJ2-4, with TRBD2 identical over 8 bases. Written as DNA, the CDR3 is TGTGCCAGCAGTTTCGGTACAGCGGGAGATGGATACATTCAGTACTTC. It encodes CASSFGTAGDGYIQYF.